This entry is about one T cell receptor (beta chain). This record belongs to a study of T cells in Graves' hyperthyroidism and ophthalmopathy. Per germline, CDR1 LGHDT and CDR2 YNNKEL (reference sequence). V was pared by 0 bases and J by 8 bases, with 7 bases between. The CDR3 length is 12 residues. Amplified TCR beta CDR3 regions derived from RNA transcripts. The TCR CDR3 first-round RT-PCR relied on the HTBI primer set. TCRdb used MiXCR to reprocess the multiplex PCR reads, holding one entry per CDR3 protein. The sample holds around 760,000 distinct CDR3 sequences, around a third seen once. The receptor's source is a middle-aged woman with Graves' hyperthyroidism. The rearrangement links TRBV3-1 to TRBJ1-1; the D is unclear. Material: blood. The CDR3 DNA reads TGTGCCAGCAGCCAAGAAGGGAGCGAAGCTTTCTTT. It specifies CASSQEGSEAFF.